This T cell receptor beta chain is drawn from a study of T cell responses to AZD1222 COVID-19 vaccine. Assay: immunoSEQ multiplex PCR; the TCRdb copy retains only in-frame clones and omits some. The sample has tens of thousands of clones, more than 90% seen once; the top ten hold 4.2%. This sequence was found in an adult in good health. The specimen comprised peripheral blood, sampled on day 0 of AZD1222 vaccination.

Here the CDR3 reads CASSWASGGSTDTQYF. The CDR3 nucleotides read TGTGCCAGCAGCTGGGCTAGCGGGGGTAGCACAGATACGCAGTATTTT. This chain uses TRBV11-3 with TRBJ2-3; 10 bases match TRBD2. V trimming: 4 bases; J trimming: 0 bases; junction bases outside the gene matches: 4. The V gene's germline CDR1 is SGHNT and CDR2 YENEEA. The CDR3 consists of 16 residues.